This TCR beta chain emerged from a study of early T cells in non-severe SARS-CoV-2 infection. This clonotype was seen ten or more times. The V gene lost 6 bases and the J gene lost 3 bases, with 13 bases spanning the gap. The germline gives CDR1 MNHNY, CDR2 SVGAGI (reference sequence). The CDR3 runs to 14 residues. TCRdb re-called the 5' RACE reads through MiXCR, storing one row per CDR3 protein. The sample has 55,000 to 75,000 distinct CDR3 sequences, about 8% seen once. This chain uses TRBV6-6 with TRBJ2-3; D remains unclear. This sequence originates from an adult who was a healthcare worker with PCR-confirmed SARS-CoV-2 infection or an uninfected control (not recorded which). The sequenced sample was whole blood. The CDR3 reads CASSPWVGTDTQYF. The CDR3 bases are TGTGCCAGCAGCCCCTGGGTCGGAACAGATACGCAGTATTTT.